The T cell receptor beta chain described here comes from a study of neoadjuvant nivolumab and ipilimumab in lung cancer. As concerns this clone: Its cognate antigen is unknown.

Findings and caveats of the study: From pretherapy to surgery, tumor richness and clonality rose with dual therapy.

The CDR3 has 16 residues. Trimming left V 0 bases short and J 2 bases short, with 12 bases between. Germline V CDR1 and CDR2: SGHVS, FNYEAQ. The data were produced by immunoSEQ multiplex PCR, yet TCRdb's version contains in-frame clones alone and is incomplete. Of approximately 17,000 clones listed, around 69% are singletons. Source: tumor tissue, taken after neoadjuvant nivolumab, alone or with ipilimumab, at or shortly before surgery. The receptor's source is an adult with non-small cell lung cancer. The rearrangement joins TRBV7-6 to TRBJ2-3, with a weak D call TRBD1 (5 bases). CDR3 bases: TGTGCCAGCAGCTTAGCGCAGGGCCGGATCACAGATACGCAGTATTTT. This gives the protein CASSLAQGRITDTQYF.